This T cell receptor beta chain was found in a study of T-cell reconstitution after alpha-beta-depleted transplantation in children. Preparation of the TCRbeta library used unique molecular identifiers. TCRdb ran MiXCR on the PCR reads and lists one entry per CDR3 protein. Of around 450,000 distinct CDR3 sequences listed, roughly 17% are singletons. V was trimmed by 3 bases and J by 3 bases, leaving 14 bases between them. The CDR3 sequence is 16 residues long. This clonotype has more than one count but fewer than ten. This clonotype was sampled from a boy in the first two years of life who had a stem cell transplant for Wiskott-Aldrich syndrome, so the T cells may come from the graft donor. This chain links TRBV12-3 or TRBV12-4 with TRBJ1-4; D gene unclear. The sample in question was PBMCs, mostly from graft donor cells, obtained 360 days after TCRalphabeta/CD19-depleted stem cell transplant. The CDR3 DNA reads as TGTGCCAGCAGTTTGGGAGTTCGCCTCCCTAATGAAAAACTGTTTTTT. Residues: CASSLGVRLPNEKLFF.